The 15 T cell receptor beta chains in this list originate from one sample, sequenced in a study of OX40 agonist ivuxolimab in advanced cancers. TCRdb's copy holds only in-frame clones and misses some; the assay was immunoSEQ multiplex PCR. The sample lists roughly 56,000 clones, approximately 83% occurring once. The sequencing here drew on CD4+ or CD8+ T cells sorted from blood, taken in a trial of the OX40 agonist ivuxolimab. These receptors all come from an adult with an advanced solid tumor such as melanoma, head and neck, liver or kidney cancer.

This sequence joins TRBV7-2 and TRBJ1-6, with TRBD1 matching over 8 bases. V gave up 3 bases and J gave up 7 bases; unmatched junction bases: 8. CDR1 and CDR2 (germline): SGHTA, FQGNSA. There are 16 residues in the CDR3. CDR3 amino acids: CASSFGRGQGNSPLHF. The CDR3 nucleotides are TGTGCCAGCAGCTTTGGCAGGGGGCAGGGAAATTCACCCCTCCACTTT.

CDR3 residues: CASSAAGGAYEQYF. CDR3 nucleotides: TGTGCCAGCAGTGCGGCGGGGGGCGCCTACGAGCAGTACTTC. The V and J genes are TRBV2 and TRBJ2-7; 8 bases match TRBD2. Unmatched junction bases numbered 4, after V lost 4 bases and J lost 2 bases. The CDR3 loop spans 14 amino acids. The germline gives CDR1 SNHLY, CDR2 FYNNEI.

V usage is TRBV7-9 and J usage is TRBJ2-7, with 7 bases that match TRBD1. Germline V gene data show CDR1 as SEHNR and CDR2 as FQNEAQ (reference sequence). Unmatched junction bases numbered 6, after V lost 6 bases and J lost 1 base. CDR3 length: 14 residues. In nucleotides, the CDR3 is TGTGCCAGCAGAGCTACAGGGGATTCCTACGAGCAGTACTTC. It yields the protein CASRATGDSYEQYF. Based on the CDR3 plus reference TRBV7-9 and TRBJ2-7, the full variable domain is DTGVSQNPRHKITKRGQNVTFRCDPISEHNRLYWYRQTLGQGPEFLTYFQNEAQLEKSRLLSDRFSAERPKGSFSTLEIQRTEQGDSAMYLCASRATGDSYEQYFGPGTRLTVT.

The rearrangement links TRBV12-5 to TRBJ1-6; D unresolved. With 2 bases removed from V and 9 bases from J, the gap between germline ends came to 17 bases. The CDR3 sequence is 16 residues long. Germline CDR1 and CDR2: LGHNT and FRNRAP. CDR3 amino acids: CASGLRAGMAISPLHF. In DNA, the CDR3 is TGTGCTAGTGGTTTGCGAGCCGGGATGGCGATTTCACCCCTCCACTTT.

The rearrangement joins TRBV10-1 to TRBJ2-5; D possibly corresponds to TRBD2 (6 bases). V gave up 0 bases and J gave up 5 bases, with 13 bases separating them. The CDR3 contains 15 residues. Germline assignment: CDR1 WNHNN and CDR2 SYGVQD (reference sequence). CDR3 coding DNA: TGCGCCAGCAGTGAGTCCGACGGGAGAGGGGAGACCCAGTACTTC. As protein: CASSESDGRGETQYF.

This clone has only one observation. This CDR3 is CASRVTYLTDTQYF. The CDR3 DNA follows: TGTGCCAGCAGAGTGACTTACCTCACAGATACGCAGTATTTT. The chain couples TRBV6-5 to TRBJ2-3; D remains ambiguous. The CDR3 consists of 14 residues. Per germline, CDR1 MNHEY and CDR2 SVGAGI. V dropped 6 bases and J dropped 2 bases, with 12 bases sitting between them.

In DNA, the CDR3 is TGCGCCAGCAGCCTGGACCCTACCGGCTATGGCTACACCTTC. Its translation is CASSLDPTGYGYTF. The gene calls are TRBV5-1 and TRBJ1-2; D gene unclear. The CDR3 is made up of 14 amino acids. V was cut by 4 bases and J by 4 bases, with 14 bases left in between. CDR1 is SGHRS, CDR2 YFSETQ, per germline.

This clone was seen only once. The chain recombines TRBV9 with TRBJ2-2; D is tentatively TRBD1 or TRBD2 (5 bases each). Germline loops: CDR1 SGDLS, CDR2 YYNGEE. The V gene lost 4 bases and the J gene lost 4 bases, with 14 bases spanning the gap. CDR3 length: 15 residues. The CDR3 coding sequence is TGTGCCAGCAGCCCCCGGGGTGGGGGCACCGGGGAGCTGTTTTTT. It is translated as CASSPRGGGTGELFF.

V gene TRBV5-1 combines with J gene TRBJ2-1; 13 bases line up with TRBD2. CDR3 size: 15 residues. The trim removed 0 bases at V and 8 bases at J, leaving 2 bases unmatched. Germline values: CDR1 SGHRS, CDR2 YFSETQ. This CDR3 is CASSLGTSGSHEQFF. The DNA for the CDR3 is TGCGCCAGCAGCTTGGGGACTAGCGGGAGTCATGAGCAGTTCTTC.

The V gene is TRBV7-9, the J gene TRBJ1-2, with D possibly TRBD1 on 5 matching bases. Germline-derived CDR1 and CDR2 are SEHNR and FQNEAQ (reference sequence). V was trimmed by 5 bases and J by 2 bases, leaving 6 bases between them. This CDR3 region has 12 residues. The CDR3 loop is CASSGGNYGYTF. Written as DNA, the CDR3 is TGTGCCAGCAGCGGGGGAAACTATGGCTACACCTTC.

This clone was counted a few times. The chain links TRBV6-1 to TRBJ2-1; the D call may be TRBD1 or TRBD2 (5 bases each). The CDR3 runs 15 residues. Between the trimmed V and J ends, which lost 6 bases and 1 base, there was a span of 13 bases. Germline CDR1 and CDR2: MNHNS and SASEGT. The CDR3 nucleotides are TGTGCCAGCAGGAGGGGCAGCGGATCCTACAATGAGCAGTTCTTC. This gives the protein CASRRGSGSYNEQFF.

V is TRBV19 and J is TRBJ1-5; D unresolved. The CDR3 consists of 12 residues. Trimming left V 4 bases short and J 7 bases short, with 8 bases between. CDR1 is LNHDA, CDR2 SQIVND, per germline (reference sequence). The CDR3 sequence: CASSTRPQPQHF. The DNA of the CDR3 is TGTGCCAGTAGTACCCGGCCGCAGCCCCAGCATTTT. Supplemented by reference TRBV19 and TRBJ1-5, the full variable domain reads DGGITQSPKYLFRKEGQNVTLSCEQNLNHDAMYWYRQDPGQGLRLIYYSQIVNDFQKGDIAEGYSVSREKKESFPLTVTSAQKNPTAFYLCASSTRPQPQHFGDGTRLSIL.

CDR3 coding DNA: TGTGCCAGTAGTATACTCGGCGGCGGAGAGCGGTACGAGCAGTACTTC. Translated: CASSILGGGERYEQYF. The V and J genes are TRBV19 and TRBJ2-7; weak D call: TRBD2 (5 bases). The CDR3 covers 16 residues. CDR1 and CDR2 (germline): LNHDA, SQIVND (reference sequence). The V and J ends lost 2 bases and 4 bases respectively, with 18 bases between them.

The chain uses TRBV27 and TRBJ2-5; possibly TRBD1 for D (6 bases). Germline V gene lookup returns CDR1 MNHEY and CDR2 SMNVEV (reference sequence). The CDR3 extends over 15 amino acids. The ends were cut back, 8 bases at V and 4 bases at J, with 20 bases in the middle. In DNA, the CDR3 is TGTGCCAGCCGCGCCGCAGGGGTGAGAGGAGAGACCCAGTACTTC. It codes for CASRAAGVRGETQYF.

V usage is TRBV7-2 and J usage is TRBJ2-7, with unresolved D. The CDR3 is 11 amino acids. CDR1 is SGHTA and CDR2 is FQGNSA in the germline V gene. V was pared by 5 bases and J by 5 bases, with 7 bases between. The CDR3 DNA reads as TGTGCCAGCAGCAATCGGGACGAGCAGTACTTC. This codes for CASSNRDEQYF. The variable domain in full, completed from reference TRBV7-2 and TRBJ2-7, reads GAGVSQSPSNKVTEKGKDVELRCDPISGHTALYWYRQSLGQGLEFLIYFQGNSAPDKSGLPSDRFSAERTGGSVSTLTIQRTQQEDSAVYLCASSNRDEQYFGPGTRLTVT.